Listed below are T cell receptor beta chains from one sample, sequenced in a study of blood T cell repertoires in COVID-19. The table came from immunoSEQ multiplex PCR; TCRdb's copy has only in-frame clones and leaves some out. This sample has roughly 88,000 clones; roughly 70% occur once, and the top ten carry under 30%. Source material: peripheral blood. These receptors were taken from a woman aged 55-75 years in a cohort sampled during active or convalescent COVID-19. Both conserved end residues are part of each CDR3. Fields, in order: clone size, V gene, D gene, J gene, CDR3 DNA, CDR3 protein. A D gene is named only where the DNA matches it firmly. Clone sizes are given selectively: once, few, many, or a class where the clone is expanded.

NA	TRBV3-1/TRBV3-2	NA	TRBJ2-6	TGTGCCAGCAGCCACCTCTCTGGGGCCAACGTCCTGACTTTC	CASSHLSGANVLTF
NA	TRBV2	TRBD1	TRBJ1-5	TGTGCCAGCAGTGGAGAGACAGGGGGAAGCAATCAGCCCCAGCATTTT	CASSGETGGSNQPQHF
NA	TRBV4-1	TRBD1	TRBJ1-4	TGCGCCAGCAGCCCGACAGGGTCCCGAAATGAAAAACTGTTTTTT	CASSPTGSRNEKLFF
NA	TRBV11-2	NA	TRBJ2-1	TGTGCCAGCAGCTTACGAGGGGGGGCCTTCTACAATGAGCAGTTCTTC	CASSLRGGAFYNEQFF
NA	TRBV7-2	NA	TRBJ1-1	TGTGCCAGCAGCTTGGGAGGGACGGGGACTGAAGCTTTCTTT	CASSLGGTGTEAFF
NA	TRBV4-1	TRBD2	TRBJ2-1	TGCGCCAGCAGCCAAGCTCCCCCGGGTAGCGGGGGGGGGAATGAGCAGTTCTTC	CASSQAPPGSGGGNEQFF
NA	TRBV6-5	NA	TRBJ1-5	TGTGCCAGTAGGAGCTATAGCAATCAGCCCCAGCATTTT	CASRSYSNQPQHF
NA	TRBV5-1	NA	TRBJ2-7	TGCGCCAGCAGCTTTCGGGGTACCTACGAGCAGTACTTC	CASSFRGTYEQYF
NA	TRBV9	TRBD2	TRBJ2-1	TGTGCCAGCAGCGTAGTTCCTAGCGGGGGTATCTACAATGAGCAGTTCTTC	CASSVVPSGGIYNEQFF
NA	TRBV2	TRBD2	TRBJ2-3	TGTGCCAGCAGTGAGCGAAGCGGGGTTTTTCCAGATACGCAGTATTTT	CASSERSGVFPDTQYF
few	TRBV6-4	TRBD1	TRBJ1-6	TGTGCCAGCAGTGCATCCGGGACAGATAATTCACCCCTCCACTTT	CASSASGTDNSPLHF
NA	TRBV5-6	TRBD1	TRBJ2-7	TGTGCCAGCAGCCGGCTAGACAGGGACTCCTACGAGCAGTACTTC	CASSRLDRDSYEQYF
NA	TRBV2	NA	TRBJ2-2	TGTGCCAGCAGTGAATTCGGGGCCGGGGAGCTGTTTTTT	CASSEFGAGELFF
NA	TRBV5-1	NA	TRBJ2-5	TGCGCCAGCAGCCCCCTTTTCAGTGCCAGTTCGGACAGCCAAGAGACCCAGTACTTC	CASSPLFSASSDSQETQYF
NA	TRBV3-1/TRBV3-2	NA	TRBJ2-7	TGTGCCAGCAGCCGCGAGGGTACCTACGAGCAGTACTTC	CASSREGTYEQYF
NA	TRBV6-5	NA	TRBJ1-4	TGTGCCAGCATGCGGGGTCTTGAAAAACTGTTTTTT	CASMRGLEKLFF
NA	TRBV2	NA	TRBJ2-2	TGTGCCAGCAGGCGGGACAGGAACACCGGGGAGCTGTTTTTT	CASRRDRNTGELFF
NA	TRBV6-2/TRBV6-3	TRBD1	TRBJ2-5	TGTGCCAGCAGTTCTGGCAGGGGGCGAGAGACCCAGTACTTC	CASSSGRGRETQYF
once	TRBV5-1	TRBD1	TRBJ2-5	TGCGCCAGCAGCTTGGCCGGGGGACAGGGACAAGAGACCCAGTACTTC	CASSLAGGQGQETQYF